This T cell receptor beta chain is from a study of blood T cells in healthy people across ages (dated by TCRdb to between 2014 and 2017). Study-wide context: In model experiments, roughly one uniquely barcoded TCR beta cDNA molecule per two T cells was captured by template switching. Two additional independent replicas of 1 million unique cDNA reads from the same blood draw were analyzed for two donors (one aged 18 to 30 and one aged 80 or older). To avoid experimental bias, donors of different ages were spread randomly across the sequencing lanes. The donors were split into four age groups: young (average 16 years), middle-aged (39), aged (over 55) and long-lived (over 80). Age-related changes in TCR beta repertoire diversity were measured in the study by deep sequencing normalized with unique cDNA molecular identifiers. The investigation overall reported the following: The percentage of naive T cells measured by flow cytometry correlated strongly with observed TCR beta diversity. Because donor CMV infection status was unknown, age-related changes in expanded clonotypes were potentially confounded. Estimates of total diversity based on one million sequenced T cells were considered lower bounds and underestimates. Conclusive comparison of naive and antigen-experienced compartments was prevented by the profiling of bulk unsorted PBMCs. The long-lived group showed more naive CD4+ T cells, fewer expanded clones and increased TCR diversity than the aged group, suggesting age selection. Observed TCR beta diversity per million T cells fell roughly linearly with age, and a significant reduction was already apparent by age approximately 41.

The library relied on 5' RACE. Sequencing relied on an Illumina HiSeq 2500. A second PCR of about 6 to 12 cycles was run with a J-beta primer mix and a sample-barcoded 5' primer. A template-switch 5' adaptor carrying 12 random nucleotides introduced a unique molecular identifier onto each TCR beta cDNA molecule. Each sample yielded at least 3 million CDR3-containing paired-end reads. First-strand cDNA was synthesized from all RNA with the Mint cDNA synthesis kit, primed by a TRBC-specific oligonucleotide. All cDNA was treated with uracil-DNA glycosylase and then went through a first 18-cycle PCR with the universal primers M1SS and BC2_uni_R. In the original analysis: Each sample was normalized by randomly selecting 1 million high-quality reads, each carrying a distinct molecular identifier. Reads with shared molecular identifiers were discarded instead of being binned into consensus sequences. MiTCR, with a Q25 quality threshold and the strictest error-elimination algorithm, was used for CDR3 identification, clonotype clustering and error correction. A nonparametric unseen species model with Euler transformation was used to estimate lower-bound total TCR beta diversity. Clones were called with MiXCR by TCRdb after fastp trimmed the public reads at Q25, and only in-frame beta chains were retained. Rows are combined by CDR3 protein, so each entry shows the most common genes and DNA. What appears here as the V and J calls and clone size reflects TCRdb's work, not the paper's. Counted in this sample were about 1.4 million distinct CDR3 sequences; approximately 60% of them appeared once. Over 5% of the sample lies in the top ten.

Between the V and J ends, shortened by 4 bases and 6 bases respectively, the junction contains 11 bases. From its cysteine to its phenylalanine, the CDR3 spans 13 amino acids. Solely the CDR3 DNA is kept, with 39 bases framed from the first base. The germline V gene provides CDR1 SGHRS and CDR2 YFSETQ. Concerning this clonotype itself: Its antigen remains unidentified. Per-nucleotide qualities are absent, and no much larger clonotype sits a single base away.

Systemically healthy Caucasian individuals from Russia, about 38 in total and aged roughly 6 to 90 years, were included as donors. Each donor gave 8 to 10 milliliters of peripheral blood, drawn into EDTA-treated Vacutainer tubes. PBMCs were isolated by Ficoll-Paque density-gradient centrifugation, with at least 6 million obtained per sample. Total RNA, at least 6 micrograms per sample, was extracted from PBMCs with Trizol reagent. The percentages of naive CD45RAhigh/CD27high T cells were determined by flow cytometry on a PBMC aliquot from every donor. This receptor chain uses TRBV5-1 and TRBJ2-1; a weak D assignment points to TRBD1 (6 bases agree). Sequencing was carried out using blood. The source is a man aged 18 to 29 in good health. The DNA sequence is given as TGCGCCAGCAGCGTCCGGACAGTCAATGAGCAGTTCTTC. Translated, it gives CASSVRTVNEQFF.